This TCR beta chain was recovered during a study of metastatic and nonmetastatic thyroid tumors. Study context: Samples came from malignant and benign thyroid patients, and repertoires were compared across blood and tumor or nodule tissue. Study-wide findings and caveats: Malignant thyroid tumors reportedly had TCR beta diversity that was significantly higher than in benign nodules, in blood and tumor.

Nobody among the patients had been given any treatment before thyroid surgery. In the source study's methods: What underpinned the distant-metastasis classifier for papillary thyroid cancer was the set of CDR3 differences across clinicopathological groups. TCRdb recomputed clones from the PCR reads via MiXCR. In this record, the V and J calls reflect TCRdb's handling and not the investigators' own analysis. The table shows 20,000 to 25,000 clones, with about a quarter occurring only once. This clone was detected many times. Its antigen is currently unknown. This TCR was sampled from a female donor with papillary thyroid cancer or a benign thyroid nodule (not recorded which). Some clones in this sample may be carry-over from other donors' samples. The sequencing sample was made of tumor tissue.

CDR3 nucleotides: TGTGCCAGTAGTATGAGGCCAGCGGGAGGGCTATACAATGAGCAGTTCTTC. This gives the protein CASSMRPAGGLYNEQFF. This chain links TRBV19 with TRBJ2-1; 10 bases agree with TRBD2. From germline, CDR1 is LNHDA and CDR2 SQIVND (reference sequence). Unmatched junction bases numbered 9, after V lost 3 bases and J lost 4 bases. This CDR3 region has 17 residues.